This entry describes one TCR beta chain. Its antigen is not identified. This sample stems from a study of CD8 T cells in Susac syndrome. Notes on the study in general: Clonal expansion involving Susac CD8+ cells peaked in TEMRA cells and active patients. The total CD8+ repertoires yielded 15 to 20 Susac-specific public clones and the CD8+ TEMRA repertoires yielded four or five.

Reverse transcription of roughly 0.45 to 1 ug RNA used random hexamers. TCRdb re-called the immunoSEQ multiplex PCR reads with MiXCR, one entry per CDR3 protein. Of over 70,000 distinct CDR3 sequences detected, approximately 96% appear once; the ten largest clones hold more than 0.5%. The V segment lost 1 base and the J segment 1 base; nucleotides outside the gene matches: 4. The germline CDR1 and CDR2 sequences are SGHNT and YYREEE (reference sequence). This CDR3 region has 16 residues. Sequencing was done on a sample of CD8+ T cells from PBMCs. The sequence was obtained from a human donor with Susac syndrome. V usage is TRBV5-4 and J usage is TRBJ2-5; 10 positions match TRBD2. The CDR3, as DNA: TGTGCCAGCAGCTTGTCAGCGGGGGGGCTCCAAGAGACCCAGTACTTC. Translation gives CASSLSAGGLQETQYF.